Listed below are T cell receptor beta chains from one sample, sequenced in a study of blood T cell repertoires in COVID-19. Libraries were prepared by immunoSEQ multiplex PCR; TCRdb keeps only in-frame clonotypes and omits some of them. The sample lists a few hundred thousand clones; approximately 81% were seen once. Specimen: peripheral blood. These receptors came from a young woman with acute or convalescent COVID-19. Both conserved end residues are part of each CDR3. D genes are given only for firm matches. Clone size is given for some rows only: seen once, a few or many times, or a class if the clone is expanded.

cdr3_nt	cdr3_aa	d_call	cdr3_length	v_call	j_call	clone_size
TGTGCCAGCAGCTTAGGGGCAGGGGTTGGCGAGCAGTACTTC	CASSLGAGVGEQYF	.	14	TRBV7-3	TRBJ2-7	.
TGTGCTAGTGGTTTGGTACTCGGCACAGATACGCAGTATTTT	CASGLVLGTDTQYF	.	14	TRBV12-5	TRBJ2-3	.
TGTGCCAGCAGCGAGACGGCGACAGGCTATGGCTACACCTTC	CASSETATGYGYTF	.	14	TRBV9	TRBJ1-2	.
TGTGCCAGCAGCCCATCGGTCGGGGGAGAGACCCAGTACTTC	CASSPSVGGETQYF	.	14	TRBV11-2	TRBJ2-5	few
TGTGCCAGCAGCCCCTTAGGGACAGGCGATGCCTACGAGCAGTACTTC	CASSPLGTGDAYEQYF	TRBD1	16	TRBV14	TRBJ2-7	few
TGTGCCAGCAGCTTAAGCGGGAGCTCAGATACGCAGTATTTT	CASSLSGSSDTQYF	TRBD2	14	TRBV5-6	TRBJ2-3	.
TGTGCCAGCAGCAAGTGGGATAAGGGGGACACTGAAGCTTTCTTT	CASSKWDKGDTEAFF	.	15	TRBV21-1	TRBJ1-1	.
TGCGCCAGCTTAAACACTGAAGCTTTCTTT	CASLNTEAFF	.	10	TRBV5-1	TRBJ1-1	.
TGTGCCAGCAGCCAACACGGGACAGCCAATAATGAAAAACTGTTTTTT	CASSQHGTANNEKLFF	TRBD1	16	TRBV14	TRBJ1-4	.
TGTGCCAGTAGTACCCAAGGACAGGGGAAATCCTACGAGCAGTACTTC	CASSTQGQGKSYEQYF	TRBD1	16	TRBV19	TRBJ2-7	.
TGCGCCAGCAGCTCCGGACAGGGGAGGGAGCCCCAGCATTTT	CASSSGQGREPQHF	TRBD1	14	TRBV5-1	TRBJ1-5	.
TGTGCCAGCACCGACGACGGAGGCCAAAAGTCAGATACGCAGTATTTT	CASTDDGGQKSDTQYF	.	16	TRBV5-5	TRBJ2-3	.
TGTGCCAGCAGCCAGGTCGGACAGGGGAATGAAAAACTGTTTTTT	CASSQVGQGNEKLFF	TRBD1	15	TRBV4-2	TRBJ1-4	.
TGTGCCAGCAGCAAAAACTCCGGCACAGATACGCAGTATTTT	CASSKNSGTDTQYF	.	14	TRBV21-1	TRBJ2-3	.
TGTGCCAGTAGTAGAGGCCTAGCGGGGGATGAAGAGACCCAGTACTTC	CASSRGLAGDEETQYF	TRBD2	16	TRBV19	TRBJ2-5	.
TGTGCCAGCAGCCACGGGAACTTTAGCGGGGGGTACACAGATACGCAGTATTTT	CASSHGNFSGGYTDTQYF	TRBD2	18	TRBV3-1/TRBV3-2	TRBJ2-3	.
TGTGCCTGGAGGATGGAGGGGAAAATTGGAAACACCATATATTTT	CAWRMEGKIGNTIYF	.	15	TRBV30	TRBJ1-3	.
TGTGCCAGTAGTATTCAAAGGGGGTTTGAAAAACTGTTTTTT	CASSIQRGFEKLFF	.	14	TRBV19	TRBJ1-4	.
TGCAGCGCCGCCGGACAGGGGGAGGCCTTAACTAATGAAAAACTGTTTTTT	CSAAGQGEALTNEKLFF	TRBD1	17	TRBV29-1	TRBJ1-4	.
TGTGCCAGCAGCTTTGTCGGCGGGAACACTGAAGCTTTCTTT	CASSFVGGNTEAFF	.	14	TRBV5-4	TRBJ1-1	few
TGTGCCAGCAGTCTAACAGGGCAGCAGTACTTC	CASSLTGQQYF	.	11	TRBV12-3/TRBV12-4	TRBJ2-7	.
TGCGCCAGCAGCCTAGGAGGCACTACCTACGAGCAGTACTTC	CASSLGGTTYEQYF	.	14	TRBV4-1	TRBJ2-7	.
TGCGCCAGCAGCCTAAGGGAATCTGACAGACCCCAGCATTTT	CASSLRESDRPQHF	.	14	TRBV4-1	TRBJ1-5	.
TGTGCCAGCAGTTTATCGGGCCGTGGCAATCAGCCCCAGCATTTT	CASSLSGRGNQPQHF	.	15	TRBV27	TRBJ1-5	.